These T cell receptor beta chains were read from a single sample in a study of human T cells and chemical hapten exposure. Using its own MiXCR run on the RACE reads, TCRdb lists one record per CDR3 protein. The sample has around 380,000 distinct CDR3 sequences; more than 4.5% are singletons. Sequenced material: whole blood, taken in connection with sensitization to the hapten diphenylcyclopropenone (DPC). These TCRs come from a woman between 50 and 59 years old with alopecia areata. Some clones in this sample may be carry-over from other donors' samples. Both conserved end residues are part of each CDR3. The D gene is left open where the match is weak. A row's size may be missing; if present it is once, few, many or a size class.

j_call: TRBJ1-1
d_call: NA
v_call: TRBV13
cdr3_length: 12
clone_size: many
cdr3_nt: TGTGCCAGCAGCTGGGGACGGGGTGAAGCTTTCTTT
cdr3_aa: CASSWGRGEAFF

j_call: TRBJ2-7
d_call: TRBD1
v_call: TRBV6-5
cdr3_length: 14
clone_size: NA
cdr3_nt: TGTGCCAGCAGTTTGGGACAGCCGGCAGGCGAGCAGTACTTC
cdr3_aa: CASSLGQPAGEQYF

j_call: TRBJ2-3
d_call: NA
v_call: TRBV7-2
cdr3_length: 17
clone_size: many
cdr3_nt: TGTGCCAGCAGCTTAGAAAGATGGCGGCGAGGTACAGATACGCAGTATTTT
cdr3_aa: CASSLERWRRGTDTQYF

j_call: TRBJ1-2
d_call: NA
v_call: TRBV6-5
cdr3_length: 16
clone_size: many
cdr3_nt: TGTGCCAGCAGTCATGGCGGGACGAACCTTTACTATGGCTACACCTTC
cdr3_aa: CASSHGGTNLYYGYTF

j_call: TRBJ2-3
d_call: TRBD2
v_call: TRBV11-2
cdr3_length: 15
clone_size: many
cdr3_nt: TGTGCCAGCAGCTTAGATCCGGGCGGGGGGGCCGCGCAGTATTTT
cdr3_aa: CASSLDPGGGAAQYF

j_call: TRBJ2-6
d_call: NA
v_call: TRBV4-2
cdr3_length: 16
clone_size: few
cdr3_nt: TGTGCCAGCAGCCAAGCCGCGGTCTTTGGGGCCAACGTCCTGACTTTC
cdr3_aa: CASSQAAVFGANVLTF

j_call: TRBJ2-2
d_call: NA
v_call: TRBV7-6
cdr3_length: 11
clone_size: many
cdr3_nt: TGTGCCAGCAGCCAGCCCGGGGAGCTGTTTTTT
cdr3_aa: CASSQPGELFF

j_call: TRBJ2-5
d_call: TRBD1
v_call: TRBV25-1
cdr3_length: 13
clone_size: NA
cdr3_nt: TGTGCCAGCCTAGGACAGGAACGAGAGACCCAGTACTTC
cdr3_aa: CASLGQERETQYF

j_call: TRBJ2-1
d_call: TRBD1
v_call: TRBV5-1
cdr3_length: 13
clone_size: NA
cdr3_nt: TGCGCCAGCACCTTACAGGGGGCAGGTGAGCAGTTCTTC
cdr3_aa: CASTLQGAGEQFF

j_call: TRBJ1-5
d_call: NA
v_call: TRBV12-3/TRBV12-4
cdr3_length: 14
clone_size: many
cdr3_nt: TGTGCCAGCCGGCAAGGGCAGACTAAAGGGCCCCAGCATTTT
cdr3_aa: CASRQGQTKGPQHF

j_call: TRBJ2-3
d_call: NA
v_call: TRBV10-3
cdr3_length: 16
clone_size: many
cdr3_nt: TGTGCCATCAGTACTTCACAGGGTAGGCGCACAGATACGCAGTATTTT
cdr3_aa: CAISTSQGRRTDTQYF

j_call: TRBJ2-1
d_call: NA
v_call: TRBV11-2
cdr3_length: 13
clone_size: NA
cdr3_nt: TGTGCCAGCAGCCCGTACGCCTCCAATGAGCAGTTCTTC
cdr3_aa: CASSPYASNEQFF

j_call: TRBJ2-1
d_call: TRBD1
v_call: TRBV2
cdr3_length: 15
clone_size: many
cdr3_nt: TGTGCCAGCGGAACGGGACAGGGGACTTACAATGAGCAGTTCTTC
cdr3_aa: CASGTGQGTYNEQFF

j_call: TRBJ1-4
d_call: NA
v_call: TRBV4-2
cdr3_length: 15
clone_size: few
cdr3_nt: TGTGCCAGCAGCCAAGATCTGGACGGCCAAGAAAAACTGTTTTTT
cdr3_aa: CASSQDLDGQEKLFF

j_call: TRBJ1-1
d_call: TRBD1
v_call: TRBV5-1
cdr3_length: 16
clone_size: NA
cdr3_nt: TGCGCCAGCAGCTCCCTTATAGGACAGGGAGGCACTGAAGCTTTCTTT
cdr3_aa: CASSSLIGQGGTEAFF

j_call: TRBJ2-7
d_call: TRBD2
v_call: TRBV9
cdr3_length: 15
clone_size: many
cdr3_nt: TGTGCCAGCAGCGCGGGAGGAAGAGTTGACCACGAGCAGTACTTC
cdr3_aa: CASSAGGRVDHEQYF

j_call: TRBJ2-2
d_call: NA
v_call: TRBV3-1
cdr3_length: 15
clone_size: few
cdr3_nt: TGTGCCAGCAGCCTAATCGGGGAAAACACCGGGGAGCTGTTTTTT
cdr3_aa: CASSLIGENTGELFF

j_call: TRBJ1-5
d_call: NA
v_call: TRBV13
cdr3_length: 14
clone_size: many
cdr3_nt: TGTGCCAGCAGAAATAGGGGTAGCAATCAGCCCCAGCATTTT
cdr3_aa: CASRNRGSNQPQHF

j_call: TRBJ2-7
d_call: NA
v_call: TRBV20-1
cdr3_length: 12
clone_size: many
cdr3_nt: TGCAGTGCTGGACCCCCGCCTAGCGAGCAGTACTTC
cdr3_aa: CSAGPPPSEQYF

j_call: TRBJ1-1
d_call: NA
v_call: TRBV5-1
cdr3_length: 15
clone_size: few
cdr3_nt: TGCGCCAGCAGCAGTACGGGGCACGGAAACACTGAAGCTTTCTTT
cdr3_aa: CASSSTGHGNTEAFF

j_call: TRBJ2-3
d_call: TRBD2
v_call: TRBV11-2
cdr3_length: 18
clone_size: NA
cdr3_nt: TGTGCCAGCAGCTTATTGGGGTTAGCGGGAGGATCCACAGATACGCAGTATTTT
cdr3_aa: CASSLLGLAGGSTDTQYF

j_call: TRBJ2-1
d_call: NA
v_call: TRBV25-1
cdr3_length: 16
clone_size: few
cdr3_nt: TGTGCCAGCAGTGAACCGGGGGGCACTACGTACAATGAGCAGTTCTTC
cdr3_aa: CASSEPGGTTYNEQFF

j_call: TRBJ1-1
d_call: NA
v_call: TRBV7-2
cdr3_length: 14
clone_size: few
cdr3_nt: TGTGCCAGCAGCTTAAACGGGAAGAGCACTGAAGCTTTCTTT
cdr3_aa: CASSLNGKSTEAFF